Below, 14 T cell receptor beta chains from the same sample are listed, as sequenced in a study of OX40 agonist ivuxolimab in advanced cancers. Generated by immunoSEQ multiplex PCR, the TCRdb table keeps only in-frame clones and is missing some. The sample includes tens of thousands of clones, around 90% of them seen just once. The sequences come from CD4+ or CD8+ T cells sorted from blood, collected in a trial of the OX40 agonist ivuxolimab. Source of these receptors: an adult with an advanced solid tumor such as melanoma, head and neck, liver or kidney cancer.

A few counts support this clone. The rearrangement links TRBV27 to TRBJ2-1; D gene unclear. The ends were cut back, 6 bases at V and 0 bases at J, with 12 bases in the middle. This CDR3 has 15 amino acids. CDR1 and CDR2 (germline): MNHEY, SMNVEV (reference sequence). The CDR3 reads CASRPLPNSYNEQFF. CDR3 DNA sequence: TGTGCCAGCAGACCACTTCCTAACTCCTACAATGAGCAGTTCTTC.

The chain links TRBV27 to TRBJ2-7; maybe TRBD2 (5 bases). Germline CDR1 is MNHEY and CDR2 is SMNVEV (reference sequence). This CDR3 is 15 amino acids long. V was trimmed by 5 bases and J by 2 bases, leaving 16 bases between them. CDR3 DNA sequence: TGTGCCAGCAGTCCCACTAAGAGGGTGGCCTACGAGCAGTACTTC. This codes for CASSPTKRVAYEQYF.

This sequence joins TRBV5-4 and TRBJ2-2; 10 bases fit TRBD1. The CDR3 spans 16 residues. In germline, CDR1 is SGHNT, CDR2 YYREEE (reference sequence). The V gene end was trimmed by 3 bases and the J gene end by 6 bases; junction bases not matched to a gene: 8. CDR3 sequence (DNA): TGTGCCAGCAGCTCTCCAGACAGGGGGCTGTCCGGGGAGCTGTTTTTT. This gives the protein CASSSPDRGLSGELFF.

This rearrangement joins TRBV9 to TRBJ1-1, with D possibly TRBD1 on 5 matching bases. CDR1 SGDLS and CDR2 YYNGEE come from the germline V gene. The CDR3 is 15 residues long. Trimming removed 0 bases at V and 5 bases at J, with 14 bases between. CDR3 coding DNA: TGTGCCAGCAGCGTAGTTCGGGGCCTAGAGACTGAAGCTTTCTTT. It specifies CASSVVRGLETEAFF.

This clone is a singleton in its sample. This rearrangement joins TRBV16 to TRBJ2-4; 8 bases are a match to TRBD1. The CDR3 is made up of 16 amino acids. The V segment lost 1 base and the J segment 8 bases; nucleotides outside the gene matches: 10. In germline, CDR1 is KGHSY, CDR2 FQNENV. The CDR3 DNA is TGTGCCAGCAGCCAATTTGCAGGGGGCGTCTATGACATTCAGTACTTC. Translation gives CASSQFAGGVYDIQYF.

The chain combines TRBV27 with TRBJ2-7; TRBD2 agrees at 7 bases. CDR1 and CDR2 from the germline V gene are MNHEY and SMNVEV (reference sequence). With V trimmed by 5 bases and J by 0 bases, 10 bases remained unmatched. The CDR3 has 16 amino acids. As DNA, the CDR3 is TGTGCCAGCAGTCCCCTATTGCGGGGGAGCTCCTACGAGCAGTACTTC. This gives the protein CASSPLLRGSSYEQYF.

The gene calls are TRBV5-8 and TRBJ1-1; D call uncertain. This CDR3 has 14 amino acids. Germline V gene lookup returns CDR1 SGHTS and CDR2 YDEGEE. Trimming removed 0 bases from V and 0 bases from J, with 6 bases in between. CDR3 DNA: TGTGCCAGCAGCTTGGGAGGGATGAACACTGAAGCTTTCTTT. Protein: CASSLGGMNTEAFF. The full variable domain, rest sourced from reference TRBV5-8 and TRBJ1-1, is EAGVTQSPTHLIKTRGQQATLRCSPISGHTSVYWYQQALGLGLQFLLWYDEGEERNRGNFPPRFSGRQFPNYSSELNVNALELEDSALYLCASSLGGMNTEAFFGQGTRLTVV.

The V and J genes are TRBV7-2 and TRBJ1-2; the D gene is possibly TRBD1 (5 bases). V gave up 1 base and J gave up 3 bases, with 15 bases separating them. Germline V lookup: CDR1 SGHTA, CDR2 FQGNSA. The CDR3 totals 16 residues. CDR3 in DNA: TGTGCCAGCAGCTTAGGGCTAGGGGCCGGGGACTATGGCTACACCTTC. This sequence encodes CASSLGLGAGDYGYTF.

The chain carries TRBV14 and TRBJ1-1; perhaps TRBD1 as D (5 bases). The germline V and J ends were trimmed by 1 base and 0 bases, with 9 bases remaining between them. The CDR3 loop spans 15 amino acids. Germline V gene data show CDR1 as SGHDN and CDR2 as FVKESK. DNA for the CDR3: TGTGCCAGCAGCCAAGGTCCAGGGCTGAACACTGAAGCTTTCTTT. Translation gives CASSQGPGLNTEAFF.

The chain joins TRBV7-9 to TRBJ2-1, with D tentatively TRBD2 (5 bases). Germline V gene lookup returns CDR1 SEHNR and CDR2 FQNEAQ (reference sequence). CDR3 length: 14 amino acids. The V end was cut by 1 base, the J end by 8 bases, with 12 bases between. Written as DNA, the CDR3 is TGTGCCAGCAGCTTAGAGATAGGTAGCGATGAGCAGTTCTTC. Its translation is CASSLEIGSDEQFF. The variable domain in full, with the rest retrieved from reference TRBV7-9 and TRBJ2-1, is DTGVSQNPRHKITKRGQNVTFRCDPISEHNRLYWYRQTLGQGPEFLTYFQNEAQLEKSRLLSDRFSAERPKGSFSTLEIQRTEQGDSAMYLCASSLEIGSDEQFFGPGTRLTVL.

The CDR3 protein is CASSTPGTGGALNEKLFF. For the CDR3, the DNA is TGTGCCAGCAGCACCCCTGGCACAGGGGGGGCCCTGAATGAAAAACTGTTTTTT. The chain combines TRBV9 with TRBJ1-4; 8 bases fit TRBD1. Germline assignment: CDR1 SGDLS and CDR2 YYNGEE. V lost 4 bases to trimming and J lost 5 bases; unmatched junction nucleotides: 16. CDR3 length: 18 amino acids. Based on the CDR3 plus reference TRBV9 and TRBJ1-4, the full variable domain is DSGVTQTPKHLITATGQRVTLRCSPRSGDLSVYWYQQSLDQGLQFLIQYYNGEERAKGNILERFSAQQFPDLHSELNLSSLELGDSALYFCASSTPGTGGALNEKLFFGSGTQLSVL.

The chain has TRBV16 and TRBJ2-1; D gene uncertain. Germline V gives CDR1 KGHSY, CDR2 FQNENV. The CDR3 covers 15 residues. Deletions cut 7 bases from V and 5 bases from J, with 18 bases between. CDR3 sequence reads: CASTPGEYSHNEQFF. The CDR3 DNA reads TGTGCCAGCACCCCGGGCGAGTATTCTCACAATGAGCAGTTCTTC. The entire variable domain, with the rest obtained from reference TRBV16 and TRBJ2-1, is as follows: GEEVAQTPKHLVRGEGQKAKLYCAPIKGHSYVFWYQQVLKNEFKFLISFQNENVFDETGMPKERFSAKCLPNSPCSLEIQATKLEDSAVYFCASTPGEYSHNEQFFGPGTRLTVL.

This clone was recorded only once. The rearrangement links TRBV4-1 to TRBJ2-7; possible D gene TRBD2, 5 bases. The V gene lost 4 bases and the J gene lost 2 bases, with 15 bases spanning the gap. The CDR3 is 15 residues long. Germline lookup yields CDR1 MGHRA and CDR2 YSYEKL. As DNA, the CDR3 is TGCGCCAGCAGCCCTGGACCCGGAGGCCCCTACGAGCAGTACTTC. This encodes CASSPGPGGPYEQYF.

The rearrangement joins TRBV15 to TRBJ2-5; 11 bases match TRBD2. The CDR3 sequence is 22 residues long. CDR1 and CDR2 from the germline V gene are LNHNV and YYDKDF (reference sequence). Trimming at V came to 0 bases and at J to 5 bases, leaving 23 bases not matched to a gene. CDR3 coding DNA: TGTGCCACCAGCAGAGATCCCTACTTGAACGGGGTAGCGGGGGGGCTGAGCGAGACCCAGTACTTC. It encodes CATSRDPYLNGVAGGLSETQYF.